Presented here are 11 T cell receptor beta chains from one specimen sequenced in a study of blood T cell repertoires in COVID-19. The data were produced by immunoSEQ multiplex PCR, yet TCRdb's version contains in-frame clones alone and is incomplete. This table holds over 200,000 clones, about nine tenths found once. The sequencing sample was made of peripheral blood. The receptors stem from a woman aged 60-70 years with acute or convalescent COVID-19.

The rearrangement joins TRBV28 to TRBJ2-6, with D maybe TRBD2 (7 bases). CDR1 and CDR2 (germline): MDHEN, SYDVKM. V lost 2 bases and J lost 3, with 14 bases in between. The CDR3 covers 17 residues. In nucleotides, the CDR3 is TGTGCCAGCAGTTTAGGAGGGGGGGCACTTGGGGCCAACGTCCTGACTTTC. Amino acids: CASSLGGGALGANVLTF.

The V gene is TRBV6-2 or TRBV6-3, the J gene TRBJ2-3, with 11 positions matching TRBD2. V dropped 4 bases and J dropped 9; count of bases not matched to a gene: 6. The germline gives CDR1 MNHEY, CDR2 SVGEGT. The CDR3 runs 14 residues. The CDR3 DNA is TGTGCCAGCAGTTCACTAGCGGGAGCCTCCACGCAGTATTTT. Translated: CASSSLAGASTQYF.

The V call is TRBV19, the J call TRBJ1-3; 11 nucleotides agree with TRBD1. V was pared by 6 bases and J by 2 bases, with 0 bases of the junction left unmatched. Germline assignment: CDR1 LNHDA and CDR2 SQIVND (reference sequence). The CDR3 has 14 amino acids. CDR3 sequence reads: CASRGQGAGNTIYF. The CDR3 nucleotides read TGTGCCAGTAGGGGACAGGGGGCTGGAAACACCATATATTTT.

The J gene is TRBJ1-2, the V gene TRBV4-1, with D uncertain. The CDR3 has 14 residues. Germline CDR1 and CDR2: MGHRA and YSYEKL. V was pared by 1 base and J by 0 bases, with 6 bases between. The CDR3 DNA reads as TGCGCCAGCAGCCAAGGATCAGCTAACTATGGCTACACCTTC. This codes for CASSQGSANYGYTF.

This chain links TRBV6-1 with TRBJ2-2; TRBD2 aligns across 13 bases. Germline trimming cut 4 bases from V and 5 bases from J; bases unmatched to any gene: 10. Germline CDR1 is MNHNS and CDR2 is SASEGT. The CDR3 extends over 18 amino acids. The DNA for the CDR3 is TGTGCCAGCAGTGGAGAAGGACTAGCGGGAGTTGGAACCGGGGAGCTGTTTTTT. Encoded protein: CASSGEGLAGVGTGELFF.

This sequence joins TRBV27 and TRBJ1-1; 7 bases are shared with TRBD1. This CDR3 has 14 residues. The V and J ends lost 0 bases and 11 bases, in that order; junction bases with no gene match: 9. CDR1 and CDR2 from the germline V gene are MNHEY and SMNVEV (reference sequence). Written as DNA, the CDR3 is TGTGCCAGCAGTTTATCAGGGACAGTCGCGACGGCTTTCTTT. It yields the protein CASSLSGTVATAFF.

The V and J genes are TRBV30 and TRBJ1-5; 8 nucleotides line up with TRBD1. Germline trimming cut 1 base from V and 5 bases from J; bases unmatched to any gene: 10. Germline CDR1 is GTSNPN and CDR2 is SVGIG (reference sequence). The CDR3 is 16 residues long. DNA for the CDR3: TGTGCCTGGAGTGCTCCTGGACAGGGTTTCGATCAGCCCCAGCATTTT. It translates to CAWSAPGQGFDQPQHF.

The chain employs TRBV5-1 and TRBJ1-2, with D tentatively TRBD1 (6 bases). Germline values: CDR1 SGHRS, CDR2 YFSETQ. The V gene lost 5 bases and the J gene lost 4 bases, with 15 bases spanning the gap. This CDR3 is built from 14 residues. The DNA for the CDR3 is TGCGCCAGCAGTTGGGGAGGGGGAGGCTATGGCTACACCTTC. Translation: CASSWGGGGYGYTF. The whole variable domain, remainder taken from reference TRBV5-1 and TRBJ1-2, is KAGVTQTPRYLIKTRGQQVTLSCSPISGHRSVSWYQQTPGQGLQFLFEYFSETQRNKGNFPGRFSGRQFSNSRSEMNVSTLELGDSALYLCASSWGGGGYGYTFGSGTRLTVV.

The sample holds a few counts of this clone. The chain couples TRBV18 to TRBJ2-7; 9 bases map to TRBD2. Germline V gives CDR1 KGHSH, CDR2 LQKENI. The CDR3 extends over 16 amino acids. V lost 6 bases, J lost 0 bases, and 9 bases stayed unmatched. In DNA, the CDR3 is TGTGCCAGCTCGGATCCCGGGACTAGCACCTCCTACGAGCAGTACTTC. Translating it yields CASSDPGTSTSYEQYF.

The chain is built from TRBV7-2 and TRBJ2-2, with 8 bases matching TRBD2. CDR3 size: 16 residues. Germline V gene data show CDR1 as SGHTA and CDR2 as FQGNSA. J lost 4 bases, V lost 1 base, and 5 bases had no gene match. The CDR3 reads CASSLGSGTSTGELFF. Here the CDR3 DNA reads TGTGCCAGCAGCTTAGGATCCGGGACTAGCACCGGGGAGCTGTTTTTT.

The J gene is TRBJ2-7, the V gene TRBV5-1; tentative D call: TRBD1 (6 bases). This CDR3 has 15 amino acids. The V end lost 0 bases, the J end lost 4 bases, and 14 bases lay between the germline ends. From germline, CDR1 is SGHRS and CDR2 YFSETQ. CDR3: CASSLATGTRYEQYF. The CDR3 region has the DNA TGCGCCAGCAGCTTGGCGACCGGGACAAGGTACGAGCAGTACTTC.